A selection of T cell receptor beta chains follows, all from one sample in a study of blood T cell repertoires in COVID-19. Measured with immunoSEQ multiplex PCR; TCRdb has only the in-frame clones, and not every one. This repertoire shows over 250,000 clones, approximately 90% found once; its top ten account for 5.5% to 8%. Sequencing was performed on peripheral blood. The receptor source for this set is a woman aged 45-65 years with COVID-19, enrolled during active disease. Each CDR3 is given with its conserved first and last residue. Each record gives: V gene, D gene, clone size, J gene, CDR3 protein, CDR3 DNA. The D gene is left open where the match is weak. Rows may omit the clone size; those that give it use once, few, many or a size class.

v_call: TRBV9; d_call: TRBD2; clone_size: .; j_call: TRBJ2-1; cdr3_aa: CASSETSGSYNEQFF; cdr3_nt: TGTGCCAGCAGCGAAACTAGCGGTTCTTACAATGAGCAGTTCTTC
v_call: TRBV7-2; d_call: .; clone_size: .; j_call: TRBJ2-7; cdr3_aa: CASSSDRFGYEQYF; cdr3_nt: TGTGCCAGCAGCTCCGACAGGTTTGGTTACGAGCAGTACTTC
v_call: TRBV6-5; d_call: TRBD1; clone_size: .; j_call: TRBJ2-7; cdr3_aa: CASSSGTASF; cdr3_nt: TGTGCCAGCAGTTCCGGGACAGCCTCCTTC
v_call: TRBV9; d_call: .; clone_size: .; j_call: TRBJ1-1; cdr3_aa: CASSPIPGAVTEAFF; cdr3_nt: TGTGCCAGCAGCCCTATCCCAGGGGCTGTCACTGAAGCTTTCTTT
v_call: TRBV7-2; d_call: TRBD1; clone_size: once; j_call: TRBJ1-6; cdr3_aa: CASSSWTGGYNSPLHF; cdr3_nt: TGTGCCAGCAGCTCGTGGACAGGGGGCTATAATTCACCCCTCCACTTT
v_call: TRBV20-1; d_call: .; clone_size: .; j_call: TRBJ1-6; cdr3_aa: CSASRSSYNSPLHF; cdr3_nt: TGCAGTGCTAGTAGGAGCTCCTATAATTCACCCCTCCACTTT
v_call: TRBV5-1; d_call: TRBD1; clone_size: .; j_call: TRBJ1-2; cdr3_aa: CASSKGQDGYTF; cdr3_nt: TGCGCCAGCAGCAAAGGACAGGATGGCTACACCTTC
v_call: TRBV4-1; d_call: .; clone_size: .; j_call: TRBJ2-7; cdr3_aa: CASSQASSDAGFEQYF; cdr3_nt: TGCGCCAGCAGCCAGGCCTCTAGCGATGCCGGCTTCGAGCAGTACTTC
v_call: TRBV5-1; d_call: .; clone_size: .; j_call: TRBJ2-1; cdr3_aa: CASSWEDTYNEQFF; cdr3_nt: TGCGCCAGCAGTTGGGAGGATACCTACAATGAGCAGTTCTTC
v_call: TRBV5-1; d_call: .; clone_size: .; j_call: TRBJ2-2; cdr3_aa: CASSLEGRGGGELFF; cdr3_nt: TGCGCCAGCAGCTTGGAGGGGCGGGGCGGCGGGGAGCTGTTTTTT
v_call: TRBV5-1; d_call: TRBD2; clone_size: .; j_call: TRBJ2-5; cdr3_aa: CASSLASGSLLQETQYF; cdr3_nt: TGCGCCAGCAGCTTGGCTAGCGGGAGTCTCCTTCAAGAGACCCAGTACTTC
v_call: TRBV19; d_call: .; clone_size: .; j_call: TRBJ2-7; cdr3_aa: CASSPRDNEQYF; cdr3_nt: TGTGCCAGTAGTCCCCGGGACAACGAGCAGTACTTC
v_call: TRBV24-1; d_call: .; clone_size: .; j_call: TRBJ1-3; cdr3_aa: CATSDSRQPGNTIYF; cdr3_nt: TGTGCCACCAGTGATTCCAGACAGCCCGGAAACACCATATATTTT
v_call: TRBV6-6; d_call: TRBD1; clone_size: .; j_call: TRBJ1-2; cdr3_aa: CASSRQGSQANYGYTF; cdr3_nt: TGTGCCAGCAGTCGACAGGGATCTCAAGCTAACTATGGCTACACCTTC
v_call: TRBV9; d_call: TRBD2; clone_size: .; j_call: TRBJ2-3; cdr3_aa: CASREREGTTDTQYF; cdr3_nt: TGTGCCAGCCGGGAGCGGGAGGGGACAACAGATACGCAGTATTTT
v_call: TRBV5-1; d_call: .; clone_size: .; j_call: TRBJ2-3; cdr3_aa: CASSRVAEGTDTQYF; cdr3_nt: TGCGCCAGCAGCAGGGTAGCGGAGGGCACAGATACGCAGTATTTT
v_call: TRBV5-1; d_call: TRBD2; clone_size: .; j_call: TRBJ2-7; cdr3_aa: CASSLGGSLSYEQYF; cdr3_nt: TGCGCCAGCAGCTTGGGCGGGAGTCTCTCCTACGAGCAGTACTTC
v_call: TRBV7-8; d_call: .; clone_size: .; j_call: TRBJ2-7; cdr3_aa: CASSLFRLVASYEQYF; cdr3_nt: TGTGCCAGCAGCTTATTCCGCCTGGTAGCCTCCTACGAGCAGTACTTC
v_call: TRBV4-1; d_call: TRBD2; clone_size: .; j_call: TRBJ2-1; cdr3_aa: CASSQDWGGRTYNEQFF; cdr3_nt: TGCGCCAGCAGCCAAGATTGGGGCGGGAGGACCTACAATGAGCAGTTCTTC
v_call: TRBV2; d_call: TRBD2; clone_size: .; j_call: TRBJ2-7; cdr3_aa: CASTLGRASFEQYF; cdr3_nt: TGTGCCAGCACATTAGGGAGGGCCTCATTCGAGCAGTACTTC
v_call: TRBV18; d_call: .; clone_size: .; j_call: TRBJ2-3; cdr3_aa: CASSPLPSGSTDTQYF; cdr3_nt: TGTGCCAGCTCACCACTTCCTAGTGGTAGCACAGATACGCAGTATTTT
v_call: TRBV19; d_call: TRBD1; clone_size: .; j_call: TRBJ2-7; cdr3_aa: CASTASGGPYEQYF; cdr3_nt: TGTGCCAGTACCGCCTCAGGGGGCCCCTACGAGCAGTACTTC
v_call: TRBV19; d_call: TRBD1; clone_size: once; j_call: TRBJ1-2; cdr3_aa: CASSWGQGSYGYTF; cdr3_nt: TGTGCCAGTAGTTGGGGACAGGGCAGCTATGGCTACACCTTC
v_call: TRBV11-2; d_call: TRBD2; clone_size: .; j_call: TRBJ2-7; cdr3_aa: CASSLDGLAGAEQYF; cdr3_nt: TGTGCCAGCAGCTTAGATGGGCTAGCGGGAGCCGAGCAGTACTTC
v_call: TRBV11-2; d_call: .; clone_size: .; j_call: TRBJ2-1; cdr3_aa: CASRWTIEQFF; cdr3_nt: TGTGCCAGCAGATGGACTATTGAGCAGTTCTTC